These T cell receptor beta chains were read from a single sample in a study of long-term antiretroviral therapy in people with HIV. Method: immunoSEQ multiplex PCR; TCRdb's copy keeps in-frame clones and lacks some. The repertoire holds approximately 29,000 clones, with 80% to 95% as singletons. This sample comprised unsorted PBMCs, obtained 5.2 years after starting antiretroviral therapy. These receptors all stem from a woman in her thirties or forties with HIV. CDR3s include the opening cysteine and the closing phenylalanine or tryptophan. Fields, in order: J gene, V gene, D gene, clone size, CDR3 protein, CDR3 DNA. D genes are given only for firm matches. Size is omitted from some rows. Given values are once, few, many or a class for expanded clones.

J: TRBJ2-1; V: TRBV5-4; D: -; size: -; CDR3: CASTRADYSSYNEQFF; DNA: TGTGCCAGCACCCGAGCGGACTACAGCTCCTACAATGAGCAGTTCTTC
J: TRBJ1-1; V: TRBV6-6; D: TRBD1; size: -; CDR3: CASSLGTGTLALKAFF; DNA: TGTGCCAGCAGCCTTGGGACAGGGACCCTTGCCCTGAAAGCTTTCTTT
J: TRBJ2-5; V: TRBV2; D: TRBD2; size: -; CDR3: CASLREAQETQYF; DNA: TGTGCCAGTCTGCGGGAGGCTCAAGAGACCCAGTACTTC
J: TRBJ1-3; V: TRBV5-4; D: -; size: -; CDR3: CASSDARSGNTIYF; DNA: TGTGCCAGCAGCGACGCACGCTCTGGAAACACCATATATTTT
J: TRBJ2-2; V: TRBV2; D: TRBD1; size: -; CDR3: CASSEAQGAVGELFF; DNA: TGTGCCAGCAGTGAAGCCCAGGGGGCAGTCGGGGAGCTGTTTTTT
J: TRBJ1-2; V: TRBV6-6; D: -; size: -; CDR3: CATPRTGANYGYTF; DNA: TGTGCCACTCCCCGGACCGGGGCTAACTATGGCTACACCTTC
J: TRBJ1-5; V: TRBV5-1; D: TRBD1; size: -; CDR3: CASSLSTGVGQPQHF; DNA: TGCGCCAGCAGCTTGTCGACAGGGGTGGGTCAGCCCCAGCATTTT
J: TRBJ1-1; V: TRBV4-1; D: -; size: -; CDR3: CASSQAGFGGTEAFF; DNA: TGCGCCAGCAGCCAGGCGGGGTTCGGGGGCACTGAAGCTTTCTTT
J: TRBJ2-5; V: TRBV6-1; D: TRBD2; size: -; CDR3: CASTIGLAEETQYF; DNA: TGTGCCAGCACAATAGGACTAGCGGAGGAGACCCAGTACTTC
J: TRBJ2-7; V: TRBV19; D: -; size: -; CDR3: CASSSPGASSYEQYF; DNA: TGTGCCAGTAGTTCACCGGGGGCGAGCTCCTACGAGCAGTACTTC
J: TRBJ2-7; V: TRBV5-1; D: -; size: -; CDR3: CASSSPRDSYEQYF; DNA: TGCGCCAGCAGCTCCCCCCGGGACTCCTACGAGCAGTACTTC
J: TRBJ2-2; V: TRBV10-2; D: -; size: few; CDR3: CASSDWPYELFF; DNA: TGCGCCAGCAGTGACTGGCCTTACGAGCTGTTTTTT
J: TRBJ2-5; V: TRBV4-2; D: TRBD2; size: -; CDR3: CASSQESTSGGGYQETQYF; DNA: TGTGCCAGCAGCCAAGAATCGACTAGCGGGGGGGGATACCAAGAGACCCAGTACTTC
J: TRBJ2-3; V: TRBV4-2; D: -; size: -; CDR3: CASSQEGGPDTQYF; DNA: TGTGCCAGCAGCCAAGAGGGTGGACCGGATACGCAGTATTTT
J: TRBJ2-5; V: TRBV11-2; D: -; size: -; CDR3: CASSPGVETQYF; DNA: TGTGCCAGCAGCCCGGGGGTAGAGACCCAGTACTTC
J: TRBJ2-1; V: TRBV5-1; D: TRBD2; size: -; CDR3: CASSLDRIAGRNEQFF; DNA: TGCGCCAGCAGCTTGGATAGGATAGCGGGAAGGAATGAGCAGTTCTTC
J: TRBJ2-1; V: TRBV19; D: -; size: -; CDR3: CASSITGIFDEQFF; DNA: TGTGCCAGTAGTATAACAGGAATATTCGATGAGCAGTTCTTC
J: TRBJ1-2; V: TRBV4-1; D: -; size: -; CDR3: CASSHQKGGAYGYTF; DNA: TGCGCCAGCAGCCACCAAAAAGGTGGTGCATATGGCTACACCTTC
J: TRBJ1-2; V: TRBV7-9; D: TRBD1; size: -; CDR3: CASSLAGTATFYGYTF; DNA: TGTGCCAGCAGCTTAGCCGGGACAGCTACGTTCTATGGCTACACCTTC
J: TRBJ1-5; V: TRBV6-1; D: -; size: -; CDR3: CASSADGPRPQHF; DNA: TGTGCCAGCAGTGCTGACGGTCCGCGGCCCCAGCATTTT
J: TRBJ2-3; V: TRBV29-1; D: TRBD2; size: -; CDR3: CSVAGLASTDTQYF; DNA: TGCAGCGTTGCCGGACTAGCGAGCACAGATACGCAGTATTTT
J: TRBJ2-3; V: TRBV7-7; D: -; size: -; CDR3: CASSLGLARDTQYF; DNA: TGTGCCAGCAGCTTGGGGCTAGCTAGAGATACGCAGTATTTT
J: TRBJ2-5; V: TRBV19; D: -; size: -; CDR3: CASSWTGETQYF; DNA: TGTGCCAGTAGTTGGACGGGGGAGACCCAGTACTTC
J: TRBJ2-7; V: TRBV18; D: -; size: -; CDR3: CASSPPQTGGAYEQYF; DNA: TGTGCCAGCTCACCTCCCCAGACAGGAGGGGCCTACGAGCAGTACTTC
J: TRBJ2-2; V: TRBV9; D: TRBD2; size: -; CDR3: CASSAGTSGKTGELFF; DNA: TGTGCCAGCAGCGCCGGGACTAGCGGGAAGACCGGGGAGCTGTTTTTT
J: TRBJ2-7; V: TRBV11-2; D: -; size: -; CDR3: CASSLAYSYYEQYF; DNA: TGTGCCAGCAGCTTAGCTTACTCCTACTACGAGCAGTACTTC
J: TRBJ2-3; V: TRBV7-9; D: TRBD2; size: -; CDR3: CASRKGRGGLDTQYF; DNA: TGTGCCAGCAGGAAAGGGCGGGGGGGCCTAGATACGCAGTATTTT
J: TRBJ2-5; V: TRBV29-1; D: -; size: once; CDR3: CSVVSGFQETQYF; DNA: TGCAGCGTTGTGTCGGGATTTCAAGAGACCCAGTACTTC
J: TRBJ2-1; V: TRBV6-5; D: TRBD2; size: -; CDR3: CASSLGLAGLNEQFF; DNA: TGTGCCAGCAGTTTGGGACTAGCGGGACTGAATGAGCAGTTCTTC
J: TRBJ1-2; V: TRBV5-1; D: -; size: -; CDR3: CASSELPALGYTF; DNA: TGCGCCAGCAGCGAACTACCGGCTCTTGGCTACACCTTC